This T cell receptor beta chain was recorded in a study of CD8+ T cells in alopecia areata. Treatment given: oral pan-JAK inhibitor, 5-10 mg twice daily. Researchers took lesional scalp punch biopsies and peripheral blood from people who were alopecia areata patients. Extracted from the samples, RNA was reverse transcribed into cDNA to serve as the sequencing template. TCRdb's copy holds only in-frame clones and misses some; the assay was immunoSEQ multiplex PCR. Of 150,000 to 200,000 clones detected, under 80% appear once; the ten largest clones hold approximately 1.3%. Notes on the study in general: Persistence of many expanded lesional clones was seen in scalp and blood during tofacitinib.

Trimming stripped 6 bases from V and 7 bases from J, with 10 bases between. The CDR3 is 13 residues long. Germline V gene sequence: CDR1 WSHSY, CDR2 SAAADI. Notes on this clone: Its cognate antigen is unknown.

The gene calls are TRBV10-2 and TRBJ1-6; D unclear. The specimen was CD4+ T cells sorted from blood, collected at approximately week 50, from a patient treated with tofacitinib. This TCR derives from a human donor with alopecia areata. The CDR3 region is CASRGILNSPLHF. The CDR3 region has the DNA TGCGCCAGCAGAGGGATCTTAAATTCACCCCTCCACTTT.